This TCR beta chain was documented in a study of PD-1 blockade in classical Hodgkin lymphoma. Study observations and caveats: There was a significant rise in CD4+ TCR diversity by C4D1, with no such rise for CD8+. It was among complete responders that baseline diversity resembled that of newly diagnosed patients.

Time point in this sample: cycle 4 day 1 (C4D1), after 6 weeks of nivolumab. Relapse after autologous stem cell transplantation occurred in every patient, and brentuximab vedotin exposure varied. Patients' outcomes at their best amounted to complete response, partial response or progressive disease. On this clone itself: Its antigen is as yet unknown.

Germline V gene sequence: CDR1 SGHNT, CDR2 YENEEA. The CDR3 contains 16 residues. V dropped 5 bases and J dropped 2 bases, with 17 bases sitting between them. Sequencing used immunoSEQ multiplex PCR; TCRdb keeps in-frame clones, though not all of them. The sample contains some 19,000 clones, 75% to 85% of which appear only once. Sequencing was performed on peripheral blood mononuclear cells (PBMCs), taken before the fourth cycle of nivolumab. The source of this sequence is a human donor with classical Hodgkin lymphoma. V and J are TRBV11-3 and TRBJ2-3; D gene unclear. The CDR3 sequence: CASSLRRDSNTDTQYF. As DNA, the CDR3 is TGTGCCAGCAGCCTACGGCGCGACTCGAACACAGATACGCAGTATTTT.